This T cell receptor (beta chain) was sequenced in a study of cytomegalovirus exposure and HLA in healthy donors. Study-wide results and caveats: Later on, an analysis showed TCR association rates differing by HLA locus, with DRB1 the most and HLA-C the fewest.

Vbeta (60) and Jbeta (13) primers were used in the PCR. Produced via immunoSEQ multiplex PCR; TCRdb's table is partial and in-frame only. The data show some 130,000 clones, approximately 80% seen once. All donors participated as healthy donors of bone marrow. Trimming shortened V by 2 bases and J by 4 bases, and 8 bases separated the two germline ends. From germline, CDR1 is MNHEY and CDR2 SMNVEV (reference sequence). The CDR3 sequence is 13 residues long. This clone came up once. Antigen: not known. The receptor comes from a young man in good health and CMV-seronegative. The V call is TRBV27, the J call TRBJ1-2; no clear D. Sequencing was carried out using PBMCs. CDR3 coding DNA: TGTGCCAGCAGTTTAAACAGTCTCTATGGCTACACCTTC. Protein: CASSLNSLYGYTF.